This is a list of T cell receptor beta chains from one sample in a study of blood T cell repertoires in COVID-19. Using immunoSEQ multiplex PCR, the repertoire was profiled, and TCRdb retains in-frame clones only, with some absent. The table lists roughly 250,000 clones, around 90% of them singletons. The sequenced sample consisted of PBMCs or T cells enriched from blood (not recorded which). The source is a woman in her twenties or thirties with acute COVID-19. Both conserved end residues are part of each CDR3. The D gene is left open where the match is weak. Clone sizes are given selectively: once, few, many, or a class where the clone is expanded.

d_gene: .
abundance: .
j_gene: TRBJ1-2
v_gene: TRBV6-6
CDR3aa: CASKGGALNYGYTF
CDR3nt: TGTGCCAGCAAGGGGGGGGCCCTTAACTATGGCTACACCTTC

d_gene: TRBD1
abundance: .
j_gene: TRBJ1-1
v_gene: TRBV19
CDR3aa: CASSMTGVKTEAFF
CDR3nt: TGTGCCAGTAGTATGACAGGGGTTAAGACTGAAGCTTTCTTT

d_gene: TRBD2
abundance: .
j_gene: TRBJ2-3
v_gene: TRBV19
CDR3aa: CASSSRLAGSTDTQYF
CDR3nt: TGTGCCAGTAGTTCACGGCTAGCGGGGAGCACAGATACGCAGTATTTT

d_gene: .
abundance: .
j_gene: TRBJ1-3
v_gene: TRBV2
CDR3aa: CASKEGNSGNTIYF
CDR3nt: TGTGCCAGCAAAGAGGGCAACTCTGGAAACACCATATATTTT

d_gene: TRBD1
abundance: .
j_gene: TRBJ1-5
v_gene: TRBV5-5
CDR3aa: CASSLTGGDSNQPQHF
CDR3nt: TGTGCCAGCAGCTTGACAGGGGGGGATTCCAATCAGCCCCAGCATTTT

d_gene: .
abundance: .
j_gene: TRBJ1-6
v_gene: TRBV3-1/TRBV3-2
CDR3aa: CASSQVQSNSPLHF
CDR3nt: TGTGCCAGCAGCCAAGTTCAGTCGAATTCACCCCTCCACTTT

d_gene: TRBD2
abundance: .
j_gene: TRBJ2-5
v_gene: TRBV7-8
CDR3aa: CASHFLAEETQYF
CDR3nt: TGTGCCAGCCACTTCCTAGCGGAAGAGACCCAGTACTTC

d_gene: TRBD1
abundance: once
j_gene: TRBJ2-5
v_gene: TRBV11-2
CDR3aa: CASSSWTGNTETQYF
CDR3nt: TGTGCCAGCAGCTCGTGGACAGGGAATACAGAGACCCAGTACTTC

d_gene: .
abundance: .
j_gene: TRBJ1-2
v_gene: TRBV21-1
CDR3aa: CASSKRDRVAYGYTF
CDR3nt: TGTGCCAGCAGCAAAAGGGACAGGGTAGCCTATGGCTACACCTTC

d_gene: .
abundance: .
j_gene: TRBJ1-2
v_gene: TRBV28
CDR3aa: CASTHPNSGYGYTF
CDR3nt: TGTGCCAGCACTCATCCAAACAGCGGCTATGGCTACACCTTC

d_gene: TRBD2
abundance: .
j_gene: TRBJ2-1
v_gene: TRBV24-1
CDR3aa: CATSDPFIAGLQQFF
CDR3nt: TGTGCCACCAGTGACCCCTTCATAGCGGGGTTACAGCAGTTCTTC

d_gene: .
abundance: .
j_gene: TRBJ1-3
v_gene: TRBV28
CDR3aa: CASKLGAVGSSGNTIYF
CDR3nt: TGTGCCAGCAAGCTGGGGGCAGTCGGTAGTTCTGGAAACACCATATATTTT

d_gene: .
abundance: .
j_gene: TRBJ2-7
v_gene: TRBV2
CDR3aa: CASKPSSYEQYF
CDR3nt: TGTGCCAGCAAGCCGAGCTCCTACGAGCAGTACTTC

d_gene: TRBD1
abundance: .
j_gene: TRBJ1-2
v_gene: TRBV6-5
CDR3aa: CASSPPGQNYGYTF
CDR3nt: TGTGCCAGCAGTCCGCCGGGACAGAACTATGGCTACACCTTC

d_gene: TRBD1
abundance: .
j_gene: TRBJ1-1
v_gene: TRBV7-9
CDR3aa: CASSAGQRNTEAFF
CDR3nt: TGTGCCAGCAGCGCGGGACAGAGGAACACTGAAGCTTTCTTT

d_gene: TRBD2
abundance: .
j_gene: TRBJ2-7
v_gene: TRBV6-2/TRBV6-3
CDR3aa: CASSYSTSGSPPYF
CDR3nt: TGTGCCAGCAGTTACTCGACTAGCGGGAGTCCGCCGTACTTC

d_gene: .
abundance: .
j_gene: TRBJ1-1
v_gene: TRBV25-1
CDR3aa: CASSYTGPTEAFF
CDR3nt: TGTGCCAGCAGTTATACAGGCCCCACTGAAGCTTTCTTT

d_gene: .
abundance: .
j_gene: TRBJ2-1
v_gene: TRBV21-1
CDR3aa: CASTISIAGAAYNEQFF
CDR3nt: TGTGCCAGCACCATTTCAATAGCGGGAGCAGCATACAATGAGCAGTTCTTC

d_gene: .
abundance: once
j_gene: TRBJ1-3
v_gene: TRBV28
CDR3aa: CASSLGWGDAGIKDF
CDR3nt: TGTGCCAGCAGTTTAGGTTGGGGTGATGCGGGGATCAAGGATTTT

d_gene: .
abundance: .
j_gene: TRBJ1-2
v_gene: TRBV11-2
CDR3aa: CASSLDWRGYGYTF
CDR3nt: TGTGCCAGCAGCTTAGACTGGCGGGGGTATGGCTACACCTTC

d_gene: .
abundance: .
j_gene: TRBJ1-2
v_gene: TRBV3-1/TRBV3-2
CDR3aa: CASSRVQGQGPSFYGYTF
CDR3nt: TGTGCCAGCAGCCGAGTCCAGGGGCAGGGTCCAAGTTTTTATGGCTACACCTTC

d_gene: TRBD1
abundance: .
j_gene: TRBJ1-5
v_gene: TRBV27
CDR3aa: CASSSRQGRNQPQHF
CDR3nt: TGTGCCAGCAGTTCCCGACAGGGCCGCAATCAGCCCCAGCATTTT

d_gene: TRBD2
abundance: once
j_gene: TRBJ2-4
v_gene: TRBV28
CDR3aa: CATGERGSKNIQYF
CDR3nt: TGTGCCACCGGGGAGCGGGGGTCCAAAAACATTCAGTACTTC

d_gene: .
abundance: once
j_gene: TRBJ2-5
v_gene: TRBV7-8
CDR3aa: CASSSYSIEETQYF
CDR3nt: TGTGCCAGCAGCTCCTACAGCATCGAAGAGACCCAGTACTTC

d_gene: .
abundance: .
j_gene: TRBJ2-1
v_gene: TRBV6-2/TRBV6-3
CDR3aa: CASRPNRDMSEQFF
CDR3nt: TGTGCCAGCAGACCTAACCGGGACATGAGTGAGCAGTTCTTC

d_gene: .
abundance: .
j_gene: TRBJ2-2
v_gene: TRBV19
CDR3aa: CASTRQLALTGELFF
CDR3nt: TGTGCCAGTACAAGGCAGCTAGCGCTCACCGGGGAGCTGTTTTTT

d_gene: .
abundance: .
j_gene: TRBJ2-7
v_gene: TRBV27
CDR3aa: CASGGGPVGEQYF
CDR3nt: TGTGCCAGCGGGGGGGGGCCCGTGGGCGAGCAGTACTTC

d_gene: .
abundance: .
j_gene: TRBJ2-5
v_gene: TRBV18
CDR3aa: CASSPVGGGETQYF
CDR3nt: TGTGCCAGCTCACCAGTGGGAGGAGGTGAGACCCAGTACTTC

d_gene: .
abundance: .
j_gene: TRBJ2-1
v_gene: TRBV5-5
CDR3aa: CASSVDRMTYNEQFF
CDR3nt: TGTGCCAGCAGCGTAGACAGGATGACGTACAATGAGCAGTTCTTC

d_gene: TRBD1
abundance: few
j_gene: TRBJ1-6
v_gene: TRBV4-2
CDR3aa: CASSQSSRGRFDSPLHF
CDR3nt: TGTGCCAGCAGCCAGTCATCCAGGGGGCGCTTTGATTCACCCCTCCACTTT

d_gene: .
abundance: .
j_gene: TRBJ1-2
v_gene: TRBV27
CDR3aa: CASRQAPWYGYTF
CDR3nt: TGTGCCAGTCGACAGGCCCCGTGGTATGGCTACACCTTC

d_gene: .
abundance: .
j_gene: TRBJ2-1
v_gene: TRBV11-3
CDR3aa: CASSLVAQGNEQFF
CDR3nt: TGTGCCAGCAGCTTAGTCGCGCAGGGCAATGAGCAGTTCTTC

d_gene: TRBD2
abundance: .
j_gene: TRBJ2-7
v_gene: TRBV12-5
CDR3aa: CASGFWLAGVEQYF
CDR3nt: TGTGCTAGTGGTTTTTGGCTAGCGGGAGTCGAGCAGTACTTC

d_gene: .
abundance: .
j_gene: TRBJ2-1
v_gene: TRBV15
CDR3aa: CATSRGRGSYNEQFF
CDR3nt: TGTGCCACCAGCAGAGGAAGGGGCAGCTACAATGAGCAGTTCTTC

d_gene: TRBD2
abundance: .
j_gene: TRBJ2-3
v_gene: TRBV13
CDR3aa: CASRGLAGTDTQYF
CDR3nt: TGTGCCAGCAGAGGACTAGCGGGGACAGATACGCAGTATTTT

d_gene: .
abundance: .
j_gene: TRBJ2-7
v_gene: TRBV28
CDR3aa: CASTRTEPYEQYF
CDR3nt: TGTGCCAGCACCCGGACAGAGCCCTACGAGCAGTACTTC

d_gene: .
abundance: .
j_gene: TRBJ2-1
v_gene: TRBV19
CDR3aa: CASSIKFF
CDR3nt: TGTGCCAGTAGTATTAAGTTCTTC

d_gene: .
abundance: .
j_gene: TRBJ1-1
v_gene: TRBV12-3/TRBV12-4
CDR3aa: CASSRGTEAFF
CDR3nt: TGTGCCAGCAGCAGGGGAACTGAAGCTTTCTTT

d_gene: TRBD1
abundance: .
j_gene: TRBJ1-6
v_gene: TRBV28
CDR3aa: CASSSGTALYSPLHF
CDR3nt: TGTGCCAGCAGTTCCGGGACAGCCCTTTATTCACCCCTCCACTTT

d_gene: TRBD1
abundance: .
j_gene: TRBJ2-7
v_gene: TRBV7-9
CDR3aa: CASSLGGTGVLEQYF
CDR3nt: TGTGCCAGCAGCTTAGGAGGGACAGGGGTTCTCGAGCAGTACTTC

d_gene: .
abundance: .
j_gene: TRBJ2-1
v_gene: TRBV9
CDR3aa: CASSVQGGNEQFF
CDR3nt: TGTGCCAGCAGCGTACAAGGAGGCAATGAGCAGTTCTTC

d_gene: .
abundance: .
j_gene: TRBJ2-7
v_gene: TRBV2
CDR3aa: CASSTDSYEQYF
CDR3nt: TGTGCCAGCAGTACGGACAGTTACGAGCAGTACTTC

d_gene: TRBD2
abundance: .
j_gene: TRBJ2-7
v_gene: TRBV5-6
CDR3aa: CASSERGLAFEEQYF
CDR3nt: TGTGCCAGCAGCGAGAGAGGACTAGCGTTCGAAGAGCAGTACTTC

d_gene: TRBD2
abundance: .
j_gene: TRBJ2-1
v_gene: TRBV9
CDR3aa: CASSPETSGRVVSSYNEQFF
CDR3nt: TGTGCCAGCAGCCCGGAGACTAGCGGGAGGGTGGTAAGCTCCTACAATGAGCAGTTCTTC

d_gene: TRBD1
abundance: once
j_gene: TRBJ1-4
v_gene: TRBV18
CDR3aa: CASSRDSRTTNEKLFF
CDR3nt: TGTGCCAGCTCACGGGACAGTCGTACAACTAATGAAAAACTGTTTTTT

d_gene: TRBD2
abundance: .
j_gene: TRBJ2-1
v_gene: TRBV9
CDR3aa: CASSVRLAGINEQFF
CDR3nt: TGTGCCAGCAGCGTTCGACTAGCGGGGATCAATGAGCAGTTCTTC

d_gene: TRBD1
abundance: .
j_gene: TRBJ2-3
v_gene: TRBV5-6
CDR3aa: CASSLGTGQSTDTQYF
CDR3nt: TGTGCCAGCAGCTTGGGGACAGGGCAAAGCACAGATACGCAGTATTTT

d_gene: TRBD1
abundance: .
j_gene: TRBJ1-4
v_gene: TRBV2
CDR3aa: CASSLDRGDEKLFF
CDR3nt: TGTGCCAGCTCATTGGACAGGGGGGATGAAAAACTGTTTTTT

d_gene: .
abundance: few
j_gene: TRBJ2-1
v_gene: TRBV6-5
CDR3aa: CAGSVGSGSYNEQFF
CDR3nt: TGTGCCGGCAGCGTAGGTAGCGGATCCTACAATGAGCAGTTCTTC

d_gene: TRBD1
abundance: .
j_gene: TRBJ1-5
v_gene: TRBV7-8
CDR3aa: CASSDPTGGGQPQHF
CDR3nt: TGTGCCAGCAGCGACCCAACAGGGGGGGGTCAGCCCCAGCATTTT

d_gene: .
abundance: .
j_gene: TRBJ2-5
v_gene: TRBV2
CDR3aa: CASRAGPGMETQYF
CDR3nt: TGTGCCAGCAGGGCCGGGCCCGGGATGGAGACCCAGTACTTC